This T cell receptor beta chain appears in the sequencing data of a study of shared clonotypes between healthy human individuals. In the study overall: The donor group consisted of a couple of women and three men, aged 18 to 49. Per donor, CD8 memory used one plate, CD8 naive used two, CD4 memory used three and CD4 naive used three.

On this clone itself: Antigen unknown.

General study findings and limits: Donors were few, which limited the genetic and exposure-history diversity represented. Non-shared clonotypes showed lower generation probabilities than clonotypes common to all four donors.

Using immunoSEQ multiplex PCR, the repertoire was profiled, and TCRdb retains in-frame clones only, with some absent. The data show some 380,000 clones, about 97% seen once. This CDR3 has 14 residues. Trimming shortened V by 6 bases and J by 3 bases, and 14 bases separated the two germline ends. Germline V CDR1 and CDR2: MNHEY, SVGAGI. The source of this sequence is a man aged 30-40 years in good health. The chain is built from TRBV6-5 and TRBJ2-5; the D gene is possibly TRBD2 (6 bases). The specimen was memory CD8+ T cells sorted from blood. Subset in this sample: CD45RO+ cells pooled with CCR7-negative TemRA cells. The CDR3 bases are TGTGCCAGCAGGGCCCTAGCGTTCGAAGAGACCCAGTACTTC. It encodes CASRALAFEETQYF.